A selection of T cell receptor beta chains follows, all from one sample in a study of cytomegalovirus exposure and HLA in healthy donors. Generated by immunoSEQ multiplex PCR, the TCRdb table keeps only in-frame clones and is missing some. The table includes about 98,000 clones, around 80% detected once. Sequenced: PBMCs. The receptor set was obtained from a human donor in good health. Both conserved end residues are part of each CDR3. The D gene is left open where the match is weak. Expanded clones get a size class; other rows say once, few or many, or leave the size out.

j_call	d_call	clone_size	v_call	cdr3_aa	cdr3_nt
TRBJ2-1	TRBD1	few	TRBV4-1	CASTMTGTGVDEQFF	TGCGCCAGCACCATGACCGGGACAGGGGTTGATGAGCAGTTCTTC
TRBJ2-7	-	-	TRBV14	CASSPVLTLQDYEQYF	TGTGCCAGCAGCCCCGTTTTGACCTTACAGGACTACGAGCAGTACTTC
TRBJ2-3	-	-	TRBV19	CATSIEVRRGTDTQYF	TGTGCCACGAGTATCGAGGTCCGGCGGGGCACAGATACGCAGTATTTT
TRBJ2-1	TRBD2	once	TRBV30	CAWSATSGQFF	TGTGCCTGGAGTGCGACTAGCGGACAGTTCTTC
TRBJ1-3	TRBD1	-	TRBV5-1	CASSLEGTGATGNTIYF	TGCGCCAGCAGCTTGGAGGGGACAGGGGCGACTGGAAACACCATATATTTT
TRBJ1-5	TRBD1	-	TRBV15	CATGPGQGNNQPQHF	TGTGCCACCGGACCGGGACAGGGGAACAATCAGCCCCAGCATTTT
TRBJ2-7	-	-	TRBV5-6	CASSLGRAYIIYEQYF	TGTGCCAGCAGCTTGGGCAGGGCCTATATCATCTACGAGCAGTACTTC
TRBJ2-3	TRBD2	-	TRBV30	CAWSVEAGGPGDTQYF	TGTGCCTGGAGTGTCGAAGCGGGAGGGCCCGGAGATACGCAGTATTTT
TRBJ1-1	TRBD1	-	TRBV19	CASSGGDRDLNTEAFF	TGTGCCAGTAGTGGGGGGGACAGGGATTTGAACACTGAAGCTTTCTTT
TRBJ1-5	-	-	TRBV6-1	CASSEGLEYSNQPQHF	TGTGCCAGCAGTGAAGGCCTGGAGTATAGCAATCAGCCCCAGCATTTT
TRBJ2-7	-	-	TRBV4-3	CASSQDRGSYEQYF	TGCGCCAGCAGCCAAGATCGGGGGAGCTACGAGCAGTACTTC
TRBJ1-1	-	once	TRBV30	CAWRNREYAEAFF	TGTGCCTGGAGAAACAGGGAATACGCTGAAGCTTTCTTT
TRBJ2-7	TRBD1	-	TRBV6-6	CASLRQGTSYEQYF	TGTGCCAGCTTAAGACAGGGAACCTCCTACGAGCAGTACTTC